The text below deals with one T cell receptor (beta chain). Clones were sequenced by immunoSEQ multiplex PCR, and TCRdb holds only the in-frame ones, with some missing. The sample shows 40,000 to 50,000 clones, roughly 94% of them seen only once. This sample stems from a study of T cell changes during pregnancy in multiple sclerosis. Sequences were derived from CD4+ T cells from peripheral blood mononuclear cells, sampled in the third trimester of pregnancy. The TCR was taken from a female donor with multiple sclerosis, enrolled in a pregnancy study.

The CDR3 sequence is CASRVADGEQFF. The CDR3, as DNA: TGTGCCAGCAGAGTAGCGGATGGTGAGCAGTTCTTC. The chain combines TRBV5-4 with TRBJ2-1; D is perhaps TRBD2 (6 bases). Germline V gene lookup returns CDR1 SGHNT and CDR2 YYREEE (reference sequence). The CDR3 consists of 12 residues. Deletions cut 5 bases from V and 9 bases from J, with 12 bases between.